Below, 7 T cell receptor beta chains from the same sample are listed, as sequenced in a study of blood T cell repertoires in COVID-19. The assay was immunoSEQ multiplex PCR, and TCRdb's table has in-frame clones only and misses some. Among nearly 350,000 clones listed, approximately 89% were seen once. Sequencing was performed on peripheral blood. The source of these receptors is a young woman who had recovered from COVID-19.

This chain uses TRBV21-1 with TRBJ2-3; no check of the table's D call, TRBD1, against the DNA was made. TRBV21-1 constitutes a pseudogene. This CDR3 is built from 14 residues. CDR3 residues: CASSKWGGTDTQYF. In nucleotides, the CDR3 is TGTGCCAGCAGCAAATGGGGCGGCACAGATACGCAGTATTTT.

The chain employs TRBV6-2 or TRBV6-3 and TRBJ1-5; D not resolved. The CDR3 has 12 residues. V lost 5 bases and J 7 bases, leaving 9 bases between the germline ends. CDR1 and CDR2 (germline): MNHEY, SVGEGT. The CDR3 DNA follows: TGTGCCAGCAGTATTCAGAGGCAGCCCCAGCATTTT. Protein product: CASSIQRQPQHF.

This clone has at least ten counts. J is TRBJ1-2 and V is TRBV11-2, with D unresolved. In germline, CDR1 is SGHAT, CDR2 FQNNGV. The CDR3 runs 15 residues. V dropped 5 bases and J dropped 8 bases, with 21 bases sitting between them. The CDR3 is CASSIFPGDILGYTF. The CDR3 coding sequence is TGTGCCAGCAGCATCTTTCCCGGGGATATTTTAGGCTACACCTTC. Drawing the rest from reference TRBV11-2 and TRBJ1-2, the complete variable domain is EAGVAQSPRYKIIEKRQSVAFWCNPISGHATLYWYQQILGQGPKLLIQFQNNGVVDDSQLPKDRFSAERLKGVDSTLKIQPAKLEDSAVYLCASSIFPGDILGYTFGSGTRLTVV.

The chain links TRBV5-6 to TRBJ2-3; possibly TRBD2 for D (5 bases). This CDR3 contains 16 residues. Trimming left V 4 bases short and J 2 bases short, with 17 bases between. From germline, CDR1 is SGHDT and CDR2 YYEEEE. This CDR3 is CASSLRVLTNTDTQYF. CDR3 nucleotides: TGTGCCAGCAGCCTCCGGGTCCTGACTAACACAGATACGCAGTATTTT.

The CDR3 sequence: CASTRLAENEQFF. DNA for the CDR3: TGTGCCAGCACTCGACTAGCCGAGAATGAGCAGTTCTTC. This chain joins TRBV2 and TRBJ2-1; TRBD2 matches 7 bases. The V gene end was trimmed by 7 bases and the J gene end by 7 bases; junction bases not matched to a gene: 7. CDR3 length: 13 residues. From germline, CDR1 is SNHLY and CDR2 FYNNEI.

The V and J genes are TRBV11-3 and TRBJ2-3; D perhaps matches TRBD2 (5 bases). This CDR3 has 14 residues. Deletions cut 0 bases from V and 5 bases from J, with 9 bases between. Germline CDR1 SGHNT, CDR2 YENEEA. Here the CDR3 reads CASSLEAGEDTQYF. The CDR3 DNA sequence: TGTGCCAGCAGCTTAGAGGCCGGGGAAGATACGCAGTATTTT.

This chain uses TRBV7-9 with TRBJ1-4, with D maybe TRBD1 (6 bases). The V and J ends lost 4 bases and 6 bases respectively, with 18 bases between them. The CDR3 is made up of 16 amino acids. The germline gives CDR1 SEHNR, CDR2 FQNEAQ (reference sequence). CDR3 DNA sequence: TGTGCCAGCAGCTCAAACCTTGACAGGTTGCATGAAAAACTGTTTTTT. Translation: CASSSNLDRLHEKLFF.